This TCR beta chain derives from a study of early T cells in non-severe SARS-CoV-2 infection. Looking at the study overall: Bulk RNA isolated from unsorted whole blood underwent sequencing; chains were not paired.

This clonotype was observed a few times. Its specificity is not known. In germline, CDR1 is KGHSH, CDR2 LQKENI. The CDR3 runs to 15 residues. Trimming at V came to 2 bases and at J to 1 base, leaving 1 base not matched to a gene. Broader study findings: Anti-spike CD8 responses were favored by VDJdb matching, which missed private and CD4 specificities.

Unique molecular identifiers (one per individual cDNA molecule) were attached. MiXCR, applied by TCRdb to the 5' RACE reads, yields one record per CDR3 protein. The sample contains under 65,000 distinct CDR3 sequences, under 15% of which appear only once. The sample in question was whole blood, obtained at baseline. This chain connects TRBV18 to TRBJ1-1; TRBD1 matches 10 bases. The sequence was collected from an adult who was a healthcare worker with PCR-confirmed SARS-CoV-2 infection or an uninfected control (not recorded which). The CDR3: CASSPGTGENTEAFF. The CDR3 bases are TGTGCCAGCTCACCAGGGACAGGGGAGAACACTGAAGCTTTCTTT.